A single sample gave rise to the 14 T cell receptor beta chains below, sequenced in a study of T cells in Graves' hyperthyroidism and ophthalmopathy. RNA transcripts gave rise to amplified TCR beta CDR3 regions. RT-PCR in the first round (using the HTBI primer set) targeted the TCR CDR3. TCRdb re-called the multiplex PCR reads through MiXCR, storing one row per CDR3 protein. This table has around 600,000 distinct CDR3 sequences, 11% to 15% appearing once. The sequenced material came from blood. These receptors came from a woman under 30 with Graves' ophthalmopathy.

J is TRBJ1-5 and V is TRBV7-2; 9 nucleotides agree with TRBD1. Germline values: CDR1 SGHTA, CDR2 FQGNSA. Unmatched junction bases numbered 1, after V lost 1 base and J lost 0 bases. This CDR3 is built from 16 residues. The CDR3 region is CASSLVTGGSNQPQHF. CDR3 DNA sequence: TGTGCCAGCAGCTTAGTGACAGGGGGTAGCAATCAGCCCCAGCATTTT.

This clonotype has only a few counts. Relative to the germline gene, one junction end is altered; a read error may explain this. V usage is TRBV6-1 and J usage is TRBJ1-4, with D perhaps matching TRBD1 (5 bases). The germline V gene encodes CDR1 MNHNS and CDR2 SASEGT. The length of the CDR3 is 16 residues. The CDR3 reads CASTTRNRSLNEKLSF. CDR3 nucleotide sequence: TGTGCCAGCACTACCCGCAACAGGAGCCTCAATGAAAAACTGTCTTTT.

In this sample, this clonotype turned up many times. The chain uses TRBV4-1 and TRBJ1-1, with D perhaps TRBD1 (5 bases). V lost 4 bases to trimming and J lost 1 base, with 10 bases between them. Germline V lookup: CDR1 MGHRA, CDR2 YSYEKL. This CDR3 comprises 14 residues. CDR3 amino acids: CASSPTAWNTEAFF. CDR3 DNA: TGCGCCAGCAGCCCGACAGCCTGGAACACTGAAGCTTTCTTT.

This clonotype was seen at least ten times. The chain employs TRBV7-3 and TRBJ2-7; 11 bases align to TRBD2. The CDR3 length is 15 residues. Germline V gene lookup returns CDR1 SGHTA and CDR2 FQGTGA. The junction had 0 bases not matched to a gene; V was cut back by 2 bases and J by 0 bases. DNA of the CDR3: TGTGCCAGCAGCTTACTAGCGGGAGGCTCCTACGAGCAGTACTTC. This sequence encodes CASSLLAGGSYEQYF.

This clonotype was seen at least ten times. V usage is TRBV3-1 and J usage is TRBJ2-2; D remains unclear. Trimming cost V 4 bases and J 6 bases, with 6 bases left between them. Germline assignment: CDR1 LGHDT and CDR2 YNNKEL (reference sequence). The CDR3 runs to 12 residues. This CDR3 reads CASSRSSGELFF. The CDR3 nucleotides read TGTGCCAGCAGCCGGTCATCCGGGGAGCTGTTTTTT.

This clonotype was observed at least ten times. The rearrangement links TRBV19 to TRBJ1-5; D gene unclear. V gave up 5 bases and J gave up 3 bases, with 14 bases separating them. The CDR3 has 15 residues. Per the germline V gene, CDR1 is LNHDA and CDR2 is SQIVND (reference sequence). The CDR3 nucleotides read TGTGCCAGTAGTCCTGAGAGGGTAACCAATCAGCCCCAGCATTTT. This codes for CASSPERVTNQPQHF.

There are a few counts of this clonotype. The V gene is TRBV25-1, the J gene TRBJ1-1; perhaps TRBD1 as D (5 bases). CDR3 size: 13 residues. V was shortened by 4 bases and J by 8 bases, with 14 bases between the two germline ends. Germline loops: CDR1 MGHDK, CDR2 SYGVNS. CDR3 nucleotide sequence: TGTGCCAGCAGTGCTCGATCCGGGGGGGAAGCTTTCTTT. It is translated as CASSARSGGEAFF.

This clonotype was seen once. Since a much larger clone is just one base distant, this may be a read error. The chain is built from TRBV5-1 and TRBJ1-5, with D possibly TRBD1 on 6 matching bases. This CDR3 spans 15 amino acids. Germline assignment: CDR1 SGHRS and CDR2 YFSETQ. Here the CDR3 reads CASSLAGHNNRPQHF. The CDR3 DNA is TGCGCCAGCAGCTTGGCGGGACACAACAATCGGCCCCAGCATTTT.

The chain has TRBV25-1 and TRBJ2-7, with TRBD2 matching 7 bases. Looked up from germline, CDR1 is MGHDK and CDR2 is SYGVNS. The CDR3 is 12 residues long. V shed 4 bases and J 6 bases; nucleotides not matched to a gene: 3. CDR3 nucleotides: TGTGCCAGCAGTGGGACTAGTTTCGAGCAGTACTTC. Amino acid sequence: CASSGTSFEQYF.

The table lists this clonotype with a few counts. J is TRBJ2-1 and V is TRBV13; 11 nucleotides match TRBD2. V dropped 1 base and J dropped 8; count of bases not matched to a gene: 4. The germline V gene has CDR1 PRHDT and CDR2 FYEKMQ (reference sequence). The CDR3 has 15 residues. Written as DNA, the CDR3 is TGTGCCAGCAGCTTAGTAGCGGGAGGGAGGGATGAGCAGTTCTTC. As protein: CASSLVAGGRDEQFF.

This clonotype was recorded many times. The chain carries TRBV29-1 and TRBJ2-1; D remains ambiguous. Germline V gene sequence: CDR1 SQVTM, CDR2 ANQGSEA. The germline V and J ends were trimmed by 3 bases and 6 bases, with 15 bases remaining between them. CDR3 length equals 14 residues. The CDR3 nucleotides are TGCAGCGTTGAGTCTTTGACCGGCTCCAATGAGCAGTTCTTC. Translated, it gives CSVESLTGSNEQFF.

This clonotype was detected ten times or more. CDR3 nucleotides: TGTGCCAGCTCACCTTCCGCGGGAGTATATGGCTACACCTTC. This encodes CASSPSAGVYGYTF. The chain links TRBV18 to TRBJ1-2, with no clear D. Deletions cut 3 bases from V and 5 bases from J, with 13 bases between. The CDR3 runs 14 residues. The germline V gene has CDR1 KGHSH and CDR2 LQKENI.

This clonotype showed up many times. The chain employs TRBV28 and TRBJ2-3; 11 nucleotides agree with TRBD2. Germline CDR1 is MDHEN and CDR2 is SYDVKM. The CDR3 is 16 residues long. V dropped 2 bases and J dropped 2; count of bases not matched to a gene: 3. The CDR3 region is CASSLPSGRPTDTQYF. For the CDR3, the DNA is TGTGCCAGCAGTTTACCTAGCGGGAGGCCCACAGATACGCAGTATTTT.

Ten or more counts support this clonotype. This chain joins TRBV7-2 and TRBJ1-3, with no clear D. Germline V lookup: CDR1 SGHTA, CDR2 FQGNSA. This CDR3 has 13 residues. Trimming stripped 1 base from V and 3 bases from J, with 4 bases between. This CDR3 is CASSLGGGNTIYF. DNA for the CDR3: TGTGCCAGCAGCTTAGGGGGTGGAAACACCATATATTTT.